This T cell receptor (beta chain) was sequenced for a study of blood T cells in healthy people across ages. Sample-barcoded 5' priming and a J-beta primer mix drove a second PCR of roughly 6 to 12 cycles. TCRdb passed the 5' RACE reads through MiXCR, listing each CDR3 protein once. The table records some 640,000 distinct CDR3 sequences, more than 40% of them present only once. V dropped 9 bases and J dropped 4 bases, with 9 bases sitting between them. This CDR3 has 12 amino acids. Germline V gives CDR1 SGHDN, CDR2 FVKESK. The V gene is TRBV14, the J gene TRBJ1-4, with D uncertain. The sequencing input was blood. The source of this sequence is a woman aged 55-70 years in good health. CDR3: CASGGLNEKLFF. CDR3 in DNA: TGTGCCAGTGGAGGGCTTAATGAAAAACTGTTTTTT.